The 26 T cell receptor beta chains in this list originate from one sample, sequenced in a study of CD8 T cells in ankylosing spondylitis. Overall study results and limits: Seemingly characteristic of ankylosing spondylitis blood was a TCR beta motif consisting of under 10 highly homologous variants.

These receptors have no identified antigens. TCRdb reanalysed the 5' RACE reads using MiXCR and keeps one entry per CDR3 protein. This table has a few hundred thousand distinct CDR3 sequences, under 20% appearing once. The source material was blood, either unsorted or a sorted T cell fraction (not recorded which). These receptors originate from a male donor with ankylosing spondylitis.

The V gene is TRBV12-3 or TRBV12-4, the J gene TRBJ1-5; D may be TRBD1 (5 bases). CDR3 length equals 14 residues. V was pared by 4 bases and J by 3 bases, with 10 bases between. In nucleotides, the CDR3 is TGTGCCAGCAGTTCCAGACAGCTCAATCAGCCCCAGCATTTT. Translation gives CASSSRQLNQPQHF.

This clonotype was detected a few times. The chain is built from TRBV18 and TRBJ1-2, with D perhaps matching TRBD1 (5 bases). V was cut by 3 bases and J by 5 bases, with 13 bases left in between. The CDR3 loop spans 14 amino acids. Germline V gene data show CDR1 as KGHSH and CDR2 as LQKENI. The CDR3 bases are TGTGCCAGCTCACCTCTGGGACCTGCTTATGGCTACACCTTC. Its protein product is CASSPLGPAYGYTF.

In this sample, this clonotype turned up a few times. This sequence joins TRBV11-1 and TRBJ2-2; 9 nucleotides agree with TRBD2. The CDR3 is 17 residues long. Looked up from germline, CDR1 is SGHAT and CDR2 is FQDESV (reference sequence). The J segment lost 3 bases and the V segment lost 5 bases, leaving 10 bases of the junction unmatched. The CDR3 coding sequence is TGTGCCAGCAGCATTGATGTAGCGGGAGTAGACACCGGGGAGCTGTTTTTT. Amino acids: CASSIDVAGVDTGELFF.

This clonotype was seen more than once but under ten times. The chain combines TRBV11-2 with TRBJ2-7; maybe TRBD1 (7 bases). V gave up 5 bases and J gave up 0 bases, with 17 bases separating them. CDR3 length: 16 amino acids. Germline V gives CDR1 SGHAT, CDR2 FQNNGV. CDR3 sequence (DNA): TGTGCCAGCAGCCAGAGGTCCCAGGGGGGCTCCTACGAGCAGTACTTC. Protein: CASSQRSQGGSYEQYF.

The J gene is TRBJ2-5, the V gene TRBV3-1; the D call may be TRBD1 or TRBD2 (5 bases each). Germline loops: CDR1 LGHDT, CDR2 YNNKEL (reference sequence). CDR3 length: 14 residues. V lost 5 bases and J 8 bases, leaving 18 bases between the germline ends. The CDR3 bases are TGTGCCAGCAGCAACCGGGACCTGAGTGGAACCCAGTACTTC. This codes for CASSNRDLSGTQYF.

The rearrangement joins TRBV6-1 to TRBJ1-1; a possible D gene is TRBD1 (5 bases). Between the trimmed V and J ends, which lost 2 bases and 5 bases, there was a span of 12 bases. Germline CDR1 is MNHNS and CDR2 is SASEGT. The CDR3 contains 14 residues. This chain's CDR3 is CASSERAGITEAFF. CDR3 sequence (DNA): TGTGCCAGCAGTGAAAGGGCAGGGATAACTGAAGCTTTCTTT.

The rearrangement uses TRBV6-1 and TRBJ2-7; the D is unclear. There are 13 residues in the CDR3. The V end was cut by 8 bases, the J end by 1 base, with 12 bases between. CDR1 and CDR2 from the germline V gene are MNHNS and SASEGT. This CDR3 reads CASGRAASYEQYF. The CDR3 region has the DNA TGTGCCAGCGGTCGGGCGGCTTCCTACGAGCAGTACTTC.

The chain is built from TRBV6-1 and TRBJ2-7, with a weak D call TRBD2 (6 bases). Germline assignment: CDR1 MNHNS and CDR2 SASEGT. The CDR3 spans 14 residues. The V and J ends lost 6 bases and 2 bases respectively, with 14 bases between them. The CDR3 loop is CASSRGGSPYEQYF. CDR3 nucleotide sequence: TGTGCCAGCAGCCGCGGAGGGTCCCCCTACGAGCAGTACTTC.

In this sample, this clonotype turned up a few times. The V gene is TRBV20-1, the J gene TRBJ2-1, with D unresolved. Germline CDR1 and CDR2: DFQATT and SNEGSKA (reference sequence). V was cut by 8 bases and J by 10 bases, with 12 bases left in between. The CDR3 consists of 10 residues. This CDR3 reads CSRWSLEQFF. The CDR3 DNA sequence: TGCAGTCGTTGGAGCCTAGAGCAGTTCTTC.

The V gene is TRBV19, the J gene TRBJ1-3; D is ambiguous. This CDR3 has 12 residues. The V gene's germline CDR1 is LNHDA and CDR2 SQIVND (reference sequence). The V and J ends lost 3 bases and 4 bases respectively, with 4 bases between them. CDR3 loop: CASSISGNTIYF. The CDR3 DNA reads as TGTGCCAGTAGTATCTCGGGAAACACCATATATTTT.

V is TRBV20-1 and J is TRBJ2-3; D is uncertain. From germline, CDR1 is DFQATT and CDR2 SNEGSKA (reference sequence). The V and J ends lost 8 bases and 1 base respectively, with 13 bases between them. CDR3 size: 13 residues. CDR3 DNA sequence: TGCAGTCACCCCGGCCGGGGCACAGATACGCAGTATTTT. It codes for CSHPGRGTDTQYF.

The chain uses TRBV28 and TRBJ2-1; D gene unclear. The CDR3 loop spans 16 amino acids. Per germline, CDR1 MDHEN and CDR2 SYDVKM. Deletions cut 4 bases from V and 0 bases from J, with 13 bases between. CDR3 sequence: CASSSLLGASYNEQFF. CDR3 nucleotide sequence: TGTGCCAGCAGTTCTCTCTTGGGCGCCTCCTACAATGAGCAGTTCTTC.

The chain carries TRBV3-1 and TRBJ1-2, with D maybe TRBD1 (5 bases). The length of the CDR3 is 15 residues. CDR1 LGHDT and CDR2 YNNKEL come from the germline V gene (reference sequence). The V end lost 0 bases, the J end lost 2 bases, and 10 bases lay between the germline ends. The CDR3 spells CASSQESAGNYGYTF. DNA of the CDR3: TGTGCCAGCAGCCAAGAATCGGCAGGGAACTATGGCTACACCTTC.

V is TRBV9 and J is TRBJ2-1, with a possible D match to TRBD2 (7 bases). The V gene's germline CDR1 is SGDLS and CDR2 YYNGEE. V gave up 4 bases and J gave up 8 bases, with 22 bases separating them. The CDR3 totals 16 residues. CDR3 amino acids: CASSPGWGGPRDEQFF. CDR3 DNA: TGTGCCAGCAGCCCGGGATGGGGGGGCCCTCGCGATGAGCAGTTCTTC.

V is TRBV30 and J is TRBJ2-2, with 15 bases that match TRBD2. CDR1 is GTSNPN and CDR2 is SVGIG in the germline V gene (reference sequence). V was pared by 0 bases and J by 5 bases, with 4 bases of the junction left unmatched. This CDR3 spans 17 amino acids. The CDR3 reads CAWSVGTSGRRTGELFF. CDR3 DNA sequence: TGTGCCTGGAGTGTAGGGACTAGCGGGAGGAGGACCGGGGAGCTGTTTTTT.

This clonotype was found a few times. The chain uses TRBV6-5 and TRBJ1-5, with D possibly being TRBD1 (5 bases). V lost 5 bases and J lost 5, with 13 bases in between. Germline CDR1 reads MNHEY; CDR2 reads SVGAGI. The CDR3 is 14 residues long. The CDR3: CASSNLGGDQPQHF. The CDR3 nucleotides read TGTGCCAGCAGTAACTTAGGAGGGGATCAGCCCCAGCATTTT.

V gene TRBV5-1 combines with J gene TRBJ2-5; tentatively, D is TRBD1 (5 bases). Germline CDR1 SGHRS, CDR2 YFSETQ. The CDR3 is 14 residues long. The V end lost 3 bases, the J end lost 1 base, and 10 bases lay between the germline ends. CDR3 in DNA: TGCGCCAGCAGCTCTACGACAGCCCAAGAGACCCAGTACTTC. Protein sequence: CASSSTTAQETQYF.

This clonotype was counted at least ten times. The chain has TRBV12-3 or TRBV12-4 and TRBJ2-2, with 9 bases identical to TRBD1. V shed 5 bases and J 7 bases; nucleotides not matched to a gene: 8. This CDR3 region has 15 residues. CDR3: CASSINTGGSGELFF. The CDR3 DNA reads TGTGCCAGCAGTATTAATACAGGGGGCAGCGGGGAGCTGTTTTTT.

This clonotype was seen more than once but under ten times. This chain's CDR3 is CASSASPGTPNEQFF. The CDR3 DNA reads TGTGCCAGCAGCGCATCACCCGGGACACCCAATGAGCAGTTCTTC. The chain uses TRBV9 and TRBJ2-1, with a tentative D call TRBD1 (6 bases). The CDR3 totals 15 residues. The V gene's germline CDR1 is SGDLS and CDR2 YYNGEE. V was clipped by 3 bases and J by 6 bases, with 16 bases between them.

The J gene is TRBJ2-2, the V gene TRBV12-3 or TRBV12-4, with 15 nucleotides matching TRBD2. V shed 5 bases, J shed 0 bases, and the junction held 4 bases outside the gene matches. The CDR3 is made up of 18 amino acids. CDR3 DNA sequence: TGTGCCAGCAGTGCTGGACTAGCGGGGGGGGCGAACACCGGGGAGCTGTTTTTT. Protein: CASSAGLAGGANTGELFF.

This clonotype was detected ten times or more. V gene TRBV29-1 combines with J gene TRBJ2-5, with D perhaps TRBD1 (6 bases). V lost 3 bases and J lost 5, with 16 bases in between. The CDR3 covers 14 residues. In germline, CDR1 is SQVTM, CDR2 ANQGSEA. The CDR3 sequence: CSVEGAGFSETQYF. In DNA form, the CDR3 reads TGCAGCGTTGAGGGGGCCGGTTTTTCGGAGACCCAGTACTTC.

V gene TRBV29-1 combines with J gene TRBJ2-3; D may be TRBD1 or TRBD2 (5 bases each). V was pared by 7 bases and J by 2 bases, with 13 bases between. This CDR3 contains 13 residues. Per the germline V gene, CDR1 is SQVTM and CDR2 is ANQGSEA. The chain's CDR3 is CSGGDRATDTQYF. DNA for the CDR3: TGCAGCGGTGGGGACCGGGCCACAGATACGCAGTATTTT.

This clonotype was detected ten times or more. A junction end diverges from the germline sequence, so it may reflect a read error. This chain links TRBV6-5 with TRBJ1-4, with TRBD1 identical over 9 bases. CDR1 MNHEY and CDR2 SVGAGI come from the germline V gene. The length of the CDR3 is 15 residues. The CDR3: CASSDSTGGNEKLFF. The CDR3 bases are TGTGCCAGCAGTGACTCGACAGGGGGTAACGAAAAACTGTTTTTT.

The V gene is TRBV28, the J gene TRBJ2-1; 7 nucleotides line up with TRBD2. Germline CDR1 is MDHEN and CDR2 is SYDVKM. After removal of 6 bases from V and 2 bases from J, the junction contained 7 bases not matched to a gene. The CDR3 is 15 amino acids. This chain's CDR3 is CASRNGGTTYNEQFF. The CDR3 nucleotides are TGTGCCAGCAGAAACGGGGGGACTACCTACAATGAGCAGTTCTTC.

The chain uses TRBV9 and TRBJ2-2, with 9 bases matching TRBD1. The CDR3 consists of 17 residues. Germline V gives CDR1 SGDLS, CDR2 YYNGEE. Trimming at V came to 3 bases and at J to 1 base, leaving 7 bases not matched to a gene. Written as DNA, the CDR3 is TGTGCCAGCAGCGGCCGACAGGGGGGTTTGAACACCGGGGAGCTGTTTTTT. This sequence encodes CASSGRQGGLNTGELFF.

This chain joins TRBV3-1 and TRBJ2-2, with TRBD1 identical over 7 bases. The germline V gene has CDR1 LGHDT and CDR2 YNNKEL (reference sequence). Trimming took 10 bases from V and 9 from J; bases not matched to a gene: 17. The CDR3 spans 15 residues. CDR3 residues: CATCPRTGPYRELFF. The CDR3 bases are TGTGCCACCTGCCCCCGGACAGGCCCCTACCGGGAGCTGTTTTTT. Supplemented by reference TRBV3-1 and TRBJ2-2, the full variable domain reads DTAVSQTPKYLVTQMGNDKSIKCEQNLGHDTMYWYKQDSKKFLKIMFSYNNKELIINETVPNRFSPKSPDKAHLNLHINSLELGDSAVYFCATCPRTGPYRELFFGEGSRLTVL.